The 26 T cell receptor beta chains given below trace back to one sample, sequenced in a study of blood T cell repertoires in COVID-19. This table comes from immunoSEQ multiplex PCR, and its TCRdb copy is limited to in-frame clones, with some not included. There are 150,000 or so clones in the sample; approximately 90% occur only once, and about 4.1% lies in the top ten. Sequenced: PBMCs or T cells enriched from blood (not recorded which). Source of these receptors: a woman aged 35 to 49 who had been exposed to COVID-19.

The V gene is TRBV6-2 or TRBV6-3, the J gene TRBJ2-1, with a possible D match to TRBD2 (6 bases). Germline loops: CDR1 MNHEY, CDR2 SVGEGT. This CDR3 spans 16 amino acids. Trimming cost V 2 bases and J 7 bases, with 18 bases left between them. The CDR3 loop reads CASSYPGSRLENEQFF. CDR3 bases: TGTGCCAGCAGTTACCCGGGGAGCCGACTAGAGAATGAGCAGTTCTTC.

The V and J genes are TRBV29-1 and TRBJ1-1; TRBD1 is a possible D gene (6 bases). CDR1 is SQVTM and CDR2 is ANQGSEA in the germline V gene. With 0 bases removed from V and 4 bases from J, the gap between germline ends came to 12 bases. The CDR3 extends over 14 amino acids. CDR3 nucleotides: TGCAGCGTTGAAGATAGTTTAGGGGGCACTGAAGCTTTCTTT. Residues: CSVEDSLGGTEAFF.

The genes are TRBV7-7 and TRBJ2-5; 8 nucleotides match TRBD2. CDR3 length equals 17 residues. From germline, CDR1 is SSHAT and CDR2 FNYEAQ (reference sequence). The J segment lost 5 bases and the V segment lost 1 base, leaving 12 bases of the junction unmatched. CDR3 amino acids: CASSLGLRLAGGETQYF. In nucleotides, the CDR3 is TGTGCCAGCAGCTTAGGTTTAAGGCTAGCGGGTGGGGAGACCCAGTACTTC.

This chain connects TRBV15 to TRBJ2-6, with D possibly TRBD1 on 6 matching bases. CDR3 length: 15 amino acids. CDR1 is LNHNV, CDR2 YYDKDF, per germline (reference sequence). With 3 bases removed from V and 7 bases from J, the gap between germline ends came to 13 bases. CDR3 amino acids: CATSSGTGFANVLTF. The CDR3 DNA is TGTGCCACCAGCAGTGGTACAGGGTTTGCCAACGTCCTGACTTTC. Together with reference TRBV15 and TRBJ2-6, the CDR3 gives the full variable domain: DAMVIQNPRYQVTQFGKPVTLSCSQTLNHNVMYWYQQKSSQAPKLLFHYYDKDFNNEADTPDNFQSRRPNTSFCFLDIRSPGLGDTAMYLCATSSGTGFANVLTFGAGSRLTVL.

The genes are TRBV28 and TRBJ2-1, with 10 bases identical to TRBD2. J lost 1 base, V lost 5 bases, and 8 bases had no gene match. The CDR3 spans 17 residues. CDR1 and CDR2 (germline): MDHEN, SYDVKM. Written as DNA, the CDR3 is TGTGCCAGCAGTCCCAGCGGGAGGGCCGGGTCCTACAATGAGCAGTTCTTC. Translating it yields CASSPSGRAGSYNEQFF.

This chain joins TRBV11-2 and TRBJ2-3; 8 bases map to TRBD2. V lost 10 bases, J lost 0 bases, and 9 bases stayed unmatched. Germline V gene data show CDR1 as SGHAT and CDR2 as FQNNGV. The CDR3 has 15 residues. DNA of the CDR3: TGTGCCAACGGAGGGGCGGGGGGTAGCACAGATACGCAGTATTTT. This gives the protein CANGGAGGSTDTQYF.

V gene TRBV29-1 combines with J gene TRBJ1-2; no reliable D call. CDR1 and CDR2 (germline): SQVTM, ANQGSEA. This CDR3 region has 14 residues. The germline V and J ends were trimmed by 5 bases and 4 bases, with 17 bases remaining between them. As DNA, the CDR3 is TGCAGCGTTCAAAACTTCGGGGTGGGCTATGGCTACACCTTC. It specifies CSVQNFGVGYGYTF.

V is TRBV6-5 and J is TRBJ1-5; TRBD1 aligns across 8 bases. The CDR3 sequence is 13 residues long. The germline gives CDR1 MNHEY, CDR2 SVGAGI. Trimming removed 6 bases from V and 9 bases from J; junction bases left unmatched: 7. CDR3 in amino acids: CASRNGQGGPQHF. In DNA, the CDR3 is TGTGCCAGCAGGAACGGACAGGGAGGGCCCCAGCATTTT.

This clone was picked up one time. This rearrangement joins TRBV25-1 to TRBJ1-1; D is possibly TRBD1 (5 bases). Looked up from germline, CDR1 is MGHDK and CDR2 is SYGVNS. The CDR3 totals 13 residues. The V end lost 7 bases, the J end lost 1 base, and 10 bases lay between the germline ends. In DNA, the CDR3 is TGTGCCAGCACAGGACAAGCGAACACTGAAGCTTTCTTT. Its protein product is CASTGQANTEAFF. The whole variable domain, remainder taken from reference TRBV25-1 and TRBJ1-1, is EADIYQTPRYLVIGTGKKITLECSQTMGHDKMYWYQQDPGMELHLIHYSYGVNSTEKGDLSSESTVSRIRTEHFPLTLESARPSHTSQYLCASTGQANTEAFFGQGTRLTVV.

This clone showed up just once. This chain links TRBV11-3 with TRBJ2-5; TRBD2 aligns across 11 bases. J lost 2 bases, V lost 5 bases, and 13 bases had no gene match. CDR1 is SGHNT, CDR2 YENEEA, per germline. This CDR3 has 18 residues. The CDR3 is CASSERSSGGTNQETQYF. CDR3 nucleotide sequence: TGTGCCAGCAGCGAGCGATCTAGCGGGGGGACGAATCAAGAGACCCAGTACTTC.

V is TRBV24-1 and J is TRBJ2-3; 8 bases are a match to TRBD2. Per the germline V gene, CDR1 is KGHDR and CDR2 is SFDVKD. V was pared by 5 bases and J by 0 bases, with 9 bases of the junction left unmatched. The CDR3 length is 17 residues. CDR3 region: CATSAIERGPSTDTQYF. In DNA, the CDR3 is TGTGCCACCAGTGCAATCGAGCGGGGGCCCAGCACAGATACGCAGTATTTT.

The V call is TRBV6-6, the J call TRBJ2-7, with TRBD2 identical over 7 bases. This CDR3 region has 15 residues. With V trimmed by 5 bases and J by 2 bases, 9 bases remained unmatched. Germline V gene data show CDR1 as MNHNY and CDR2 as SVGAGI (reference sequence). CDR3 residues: CASSLVGGSTYEQYF. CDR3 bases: TGTGCCAGCAGTCTGGTGGGGGGGAGCACCTACGAGCAGTACTTC.

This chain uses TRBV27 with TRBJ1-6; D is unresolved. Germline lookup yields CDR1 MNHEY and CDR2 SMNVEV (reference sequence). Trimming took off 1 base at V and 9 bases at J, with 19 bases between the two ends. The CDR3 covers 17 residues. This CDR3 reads CASSLYDPRVEGSPLHF. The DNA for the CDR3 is TGTGCCAGCAGTTTATATGATCCGCGGGTGGAGGGTTCACCCCTCCACTTT.

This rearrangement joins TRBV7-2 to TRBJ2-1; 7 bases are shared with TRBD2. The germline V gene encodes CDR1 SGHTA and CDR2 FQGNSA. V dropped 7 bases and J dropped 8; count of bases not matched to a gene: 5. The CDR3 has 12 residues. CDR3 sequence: CASTVGGYEQFF. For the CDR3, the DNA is TGTGCCAGCACCGTCGGGGGGTATGAGCAGTTCTTC. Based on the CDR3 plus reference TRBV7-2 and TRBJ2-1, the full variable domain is GAGVSQSPSNKVTEKGKDVELRCDPISGHTALYWYRQSLGQGLEFLIYFQGNSAPDKSGLPSDRFSAERTGGSVSTLTIQRTQQEDSAVYLCASTVGGYEQFFGPGTRLTVL.

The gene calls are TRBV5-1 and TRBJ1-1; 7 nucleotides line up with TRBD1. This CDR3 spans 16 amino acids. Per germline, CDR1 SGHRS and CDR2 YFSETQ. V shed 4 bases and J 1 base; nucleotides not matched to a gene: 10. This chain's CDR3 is CASSPEGGTANTEAFF. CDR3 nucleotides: TGCGCCAGCAGCCCGGAGGGCGGGACAGCGAACACTGAAGCTTTCTTT.

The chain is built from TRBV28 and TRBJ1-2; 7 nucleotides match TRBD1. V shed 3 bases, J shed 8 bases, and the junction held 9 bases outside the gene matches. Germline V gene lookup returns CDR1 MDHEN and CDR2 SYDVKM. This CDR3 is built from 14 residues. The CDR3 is CASSLRGQIGGYTF. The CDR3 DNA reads TGTGCCAGCAGTTTGAGGGGGCAAATAGGGGGCTACACCTTC.

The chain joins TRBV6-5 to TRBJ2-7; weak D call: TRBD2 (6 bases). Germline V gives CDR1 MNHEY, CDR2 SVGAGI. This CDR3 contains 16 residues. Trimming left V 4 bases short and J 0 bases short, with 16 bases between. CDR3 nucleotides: TGTGCCAGCAGTTTGGACCGGACTACCTTCTCCTACGAGCAGTACTTC. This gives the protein CASSLDRTTFSYEQYF.

CDR3 amino acids: CASSLTSGFGTQYF. CDR3 sequence (DNA): TGTGCCAGCAGCTTGACTTCAGGGTTTGGTACGCAGTATTTT. The chain combines TRBV5-4 with TRBJ2-3, with D perhaps matching TRBD1 (5 bases). The germline V gene encodes CDR1 SGHNT and CDR2 YYREEE (reference sequence). The CDR3 runs to 14 residues. The germline V and J ends were trimmed by 1 base and 8 bases, with 14 bases remaining between them.

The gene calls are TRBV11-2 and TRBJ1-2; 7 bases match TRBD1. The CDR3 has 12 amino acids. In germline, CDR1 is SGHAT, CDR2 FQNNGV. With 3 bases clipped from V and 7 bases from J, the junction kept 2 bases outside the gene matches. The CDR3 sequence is CASSFPGGGYTF. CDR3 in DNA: TGTGCCAGCAGCTTCCCAGGGGGTGGCTACACCTTC. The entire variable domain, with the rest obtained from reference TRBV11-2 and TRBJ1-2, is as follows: EAGVAQSPRYKIIEKRQSVAFWCNPISGHATLYWYQQILGQGPKLLIQFQNNGVVDDSQLPKDRFSAERLKGVDSTLKIQPAKLEDSAVYLCASSFPGGGYTFGSGTRLTVV.

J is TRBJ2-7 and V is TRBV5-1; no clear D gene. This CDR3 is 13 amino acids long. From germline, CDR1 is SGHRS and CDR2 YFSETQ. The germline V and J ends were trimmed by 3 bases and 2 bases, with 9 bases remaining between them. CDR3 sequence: CASSSGQTYEQYF. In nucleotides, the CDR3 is TGCGCCAGCAGCTCTGGGCAGACCTACGAGCAGTACTTC.

The CDR3 DNA is TGTGCCAGCAGCTCCGAGCGGAGCCGCAATGAGCAGTTCTTC. Its protein product is CASSSERSRNEQFF. This chain connects TRBV7-2 to TRBJ2-1, with TRBD2 as a possible D gene (5 bases). Per germline, CDR1 SGHTA and CDR2 FQGNSA. The germline V and J ends were trimmed by 4 bases and 6 bases, with 13 bases remaining between them. The CDR3 is made up of 14 amino acids.

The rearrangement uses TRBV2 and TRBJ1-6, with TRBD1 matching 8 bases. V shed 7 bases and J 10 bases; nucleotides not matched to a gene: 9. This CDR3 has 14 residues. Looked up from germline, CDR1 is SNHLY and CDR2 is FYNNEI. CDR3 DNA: TGTGCCAGCATTATTGGACAGGGCAGATCACCCCTCCACTTT. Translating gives CASIIGQGRSPLHF.

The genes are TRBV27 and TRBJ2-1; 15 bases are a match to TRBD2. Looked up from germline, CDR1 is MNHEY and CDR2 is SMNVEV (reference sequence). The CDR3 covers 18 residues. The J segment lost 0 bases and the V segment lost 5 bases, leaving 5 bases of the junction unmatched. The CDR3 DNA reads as TGTGCCAGCAGTGTCGGACTAGCGGGAGGGCCCTCCTACAATGAGCAGTTCTTC. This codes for CASSVGLAGGPSYNEQFF.

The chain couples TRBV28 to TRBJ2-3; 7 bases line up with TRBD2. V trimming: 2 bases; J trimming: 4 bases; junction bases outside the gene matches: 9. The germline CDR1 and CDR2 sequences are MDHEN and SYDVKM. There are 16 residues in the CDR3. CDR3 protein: CASSLTGGGGPDTQYF. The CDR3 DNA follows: TGTGCCAGCAGTTTAACCGGCGGGGGAGGGCCAGATACGCAGTATTTT.

Here the CDR3 DNA reads TGTGCCAGCAGCGTAGCCGGGGGAGCAGATACGCAGTATTTT. It translates to CASSVAGGADTQYF. V is TRBV9 and J is TRBJ2-3; D might be TRBD2 (6 bases). CDR1 and CDR2 from the germline V gene are SGDLS and YYNGEE. The V gene lost 0 bases and the J gene lost 4 bases, with 9 bases spanning the gap. The CDR3 is made up of 14 amino acids.

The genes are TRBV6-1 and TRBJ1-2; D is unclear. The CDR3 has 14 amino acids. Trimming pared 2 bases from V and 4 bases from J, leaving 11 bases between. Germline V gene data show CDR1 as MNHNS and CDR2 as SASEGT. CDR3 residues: CASSEPVRGYGYTF. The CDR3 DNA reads TGTGCCAGCAGTGAACCAGTAAGAGGCTATGGCTACACCTTC.